The text below deals with one TCR beta chain. The method was immunoSEQ multiplex PCR; TCRdb's version includes in-frame clones alone and lacks a portion of them. The sample includes about 140,000 clones, 88% of them seen just once. Trimming took 1 base from V and 3 from J, leaving 13 bases between them. Germline CDR1 and CDR2: GTSNPN and SVGIG (reference sequence). There are 14 residues in the CDR3. The donors were in the roughly 120-subject validation cohort, distinct from the approximately 670-subject first cohort. The sample is drawn from a study of cytomegalovirus exposure and HLA in healthy donors.

This chain links TRBV30 with TRBJ2-7; maybe TRBD1 (6 bases). This clonotype was obtained from a woman aged 18-29 years in good health and CMV-seropositive. The sample taken for sequencing was PBMCs. For the CDR3, the DNA is TGTGCCTGGAGTGGTGAGACAGGAGGCTACGAGCAGTACTTC. It yields the protein CAWSGETGGYEQYF.